These 17 T cell receptor beta chains came from one sample sequenced in a study of identical twins. MiXCR, applied by TCRdb to the 5' RACE reads, yields one record per CDR3 protein. The table lists 750,000 to 950,000 distinct CDR3 sequences, 9% to 15% of them singletons, with around 1.6% in the top ten. These data were also reused for a study on yellow fever vaccine responses in identical twins.

Sequenced: PBMCs. These receptors came from a woman between 18 and 30 years old in good health.

The chain links TRBV6-5 to TRBJ1-2; 9 positions agree with TRBD1. Germline-derived CDR1 and CDR2 are MNHEY and SVGAGI. The CDR3 has 15 residues. V trimming: 2 bases; J trimming: 4 bases; junction bases outside the gene matches: 5. The CDR3, as DNA: TGTGCCAGCAGTTACCCGACAGGGGGAACCTATGGCTACACCTTC. Residues: CASSYPTGGTYGYTF.

Many counts were recorded for this clonotype. The CDR3 reads CSASQSTDTQYF. The DNA for the CDR3 is TGCAGTGCCAGCCAGAGCACAGATACGCAGTATTTT. The gene calls are TRBV20-1 and TRBJ2-3; D is ambiguous. This CDR3 spans 12 amino acids. The V and J ends lost 6 bases and 0 bases respectively, with 7 bases between them. Germline CDR1 reads DFQATT; CDR2 reads SNEGSKA (reference sequence).

The chain recombines TRBV7-6 with TRBJ1-6; 8 positions match TRBD1. The CDR3 covers 14 residues. The V segment lost 5 bases and the J segment 9 bases; nucleotides outside the gene matches: 6. The germline V gene encodes CDR1 SGHVS and CDR2 FNYEAQ. The CDR3 region is CASSRETGVSPLHF. CDR3 DNA: TGTGCCAGCAGCCGGGAGACAGGGGTTTCACCCCTCCACTTT.

The chain recombines TRBV4-2 with TRBJ2-2; 9 nucleotides line up with TRBD2. The trim removed 1 base at V and 3 bases at J, leaving 9 bases unmatched. The CDR3 totals 18 residues. Per germline, CDR1 LGHNA and CDR2 YNFKEQ. CDR3 sequence reads: CASSQGSGLAGDTGELFF. CDR3 in DNA: TGTGCCAGCAGCCAAGGTTCGGGGTTAGCGGGAGACACCGGGGAGCTGTTTTTT.

The V gene is TRBV12-3 or TRBV12-4, the J gene TRBJ2-7; possibly TRBD2 for D (6 bases). V shed 5 bases and J shed 6 bases, with 17 bases lying between them. CDR3 length: 14 residues. DNA of the CDR3: TGTGCCAGCAGTCCCCGGACTACCATCGGCGAGCAGTACTTC. Amino acid sequence: CASSPRTTIGEQYF.

This clonotype has a count of ten or more. The J gene is TRBJ2-5, the V gene TRBV4-1; 8 bases fit TRBD2. J lost 5 bases, V lost 4 bases, and 12 bases had no gene match. Per the germline V gene, CDR1 is MGHRA and CDR2 is YSYEKL. The CDR3 sequence is 16 residues long. The CDR3 spells CASSLEVGAGGETQYF. The DNA for the CDR3 is TGCGCCAGCAGCCTGGAAGTAGGGGCGGGAGGTGAGACCCAGTACTTC.

V usage is TRBV11-2 and J usage is TRBJ2-1, with TRBD2 matching over 13 bases. Germline V gene sequence: CDR1 SGHAT, CDR2 FQNNGV. With V trimmed by 5 bases and J by 1 base, 11 bases remained unmatched. There are 19 residues in the CDR3. Here the CDR3 reads CASSPELAGGRYSYNEQFF. The CDR3 DNA follows: TGTGCCAGCAGCCCCGAACTAGCGGGGGGGCGTTATTCCTACAATGAGCAGTTCTTC. Full variable domain (missing parts from reference TRBV11-2 and TRBJ2-1): EAGVAQSPRYKIIEKRQSVAFWCNPISGHATLYWYQQILGQGPKLLIQFQNNGVVDDSQLPKDRFSAERLKGVDSTLKIQPAKLEDSAVYLCASSPELAGGRYSYNEQFFGPGTRLTVL.

The chain recombines TRBV15 with TRBJ1-5; D is undetermined. Germline V lookup: CDR1 LNHNV, CDR2 YYDKDF (reference sequence). V was trimmed by 1 base and J by 4 bases, leaving 8 bases between them. This CDR3 contains 14 residues. This chain's CDR3 is CATSRGVQNQPQHF. The CDR3 coding sequence is TGTGCCACCAGCAGAGGGGTCCAAAATCAGCCCCAGCATTTT.

The chain recombines TRBV5-1 with TRBJ2-7; TRBD1 aligns across 9 bases. V gave up 1 base and J gave up 5 bases; unmatched junction bases: 7. This CDR3 is built from 15 residues. Germline-derived CDR1 and CDR2 are SGHRS and YFSETQ. The CDR3 coding sequence is TGCGCCAGCAGCTTGACCGGGACAGGGCTCAACGAGCAGTACTTC. Its protein is CASSLTGTGLNEQYF.

This clonotype was counted many times. V gene TRBV5-1 combines with J gene TRBJ2-1; no reliable D call. V was cut by 2 bases and J by 1 base, with 19 bases left in between. The germline V gene encodes CDR1 SGHRS and CDR2 YFSETQ. The CDR3 extends over 18 amino acids. The CDR3 sequence: CASSFGSSSTSSYNEQFF. In nucleotides, the CDR3 is TGCGCCAGCAGCTTTGGGTCTAGTAGTACAAGTTCCTACAATGAGCAGTTCTTC.

The genes are TRBV12-3 or TRBV12-4 and TRBJ2-1, with 8 bases identical to TRBD1. V lost 4 bases, J lost 12 bases, and 5 bases stayed unmatched. This CDR3 has 12 residues. CDR3 DNA: TGTGCCAGCAGTTGGGCAGGGGGCATGCAGTTCTTC. It yields the protein CASSWAGGMQFF.

V gene TRBV28 combines with J gene TRBJ2-7; TRBD2 agrees at 10 bases. V shed 4 bases and J 2 bases; nucleotides not matched to a gene: 20. Germline V gene data show CDR1 as MDHEN and CDR2 as SYDVKM. This CDR3 is built from 20 residues. CDR3 protein: CASSSVGHKVSGRCPYEQYF. In DNA, the CDR3 is TGTGCCAGCAGTTCAGTTGGGCACAAAGTTAGCGGGAGGTGCCCCTACGAGCAGTACTTC.

This chain connects TRBV19 to TRBJ2-1; the D gene could be TRBD1 or TRBD2 (7 bases each). The CDR3 totals 15 residues. V dropped 7 bases and J dropped 6 bases, with 19 bases sitting between them. The germline V gene encodes CDR1 LNHDA and CDR2 SQIVND (reference sequence). The CDR3 sequence: CASTLRGTNINEQFF. CDR3 DNA: TGTGCCAGTACCCTCAGGGGGACTAACATCAATGAGCAGTTCTTC.

This clonotype appeared a few times. This CDR3 reads CASSGGVVRTEAFF. CDR3 bases: TGCGCCAGCAGCGGAGGGGTAGTGAGAACTGAAGCTTTCTTT. The V call is TRBV5-1, the J call TRBJ1-1; TRBD1 might be the D (5 bases). The germline V and J ends were trimmed by 4 bases and 5 bases, with 15 bases remaining between them. This CDR3 has 14 residues. The germline CDR1 and CDR2 sequences are SGHRS and YFSETQ.

This clonotype was seen more than once but under ten times. The chain has TRBV29-1 and TRBJ2-1, with 8 bases fitting TRBD2. CDR1 and CDR2 (germline): SQVTM, ANQGSEA. This CDR3 spans 17 amino acids. V dropped 1 base and J dropped 4; count of bases not matched to a gene: 12. DNA for the CDR3: TGCAGCGTTGAAGGTGTCGGTAGCGGGGCCGAATACAATGAGCAGTTCTTC. Protein product: CSVEGVGSGAEYNEQFF.

This clonotype was recorded a few times. The CDR3: CASSSPGQETKEQYF. CDR3 bases: TGTGCCAGCAGCTCGCCCGGGCAGGAAACCAAGGAGCAGTACTTC. The chain recombines TRBV7-9 with TRBJ2-7; D uncertain. Deletions cut 4 bases from V and 7 bases from J, with 20 bases between. Germline values: CDR1 SEHNR, CDR2 FQNEAQ (reference sequence). The length of the CDR3 is 15 residues. The full variable domain, rest sourced from reference TRBV7-9 and TRBJ2-7, is DTGVSQNPRHKITKRGQNVTFRCDPISEHNRLYWYRQTLGQGPEFLTYFQNEAQLEKSRLLSDRFSAERPKGSFSTLEIQRTEQGDSAMYLCASSSPGQETKEQYFGPGTRLTVT.

A few counts support this clonotype. As DNA, the CDR3 is TGTGCCAGCCAAAGGGGCTCTAGCGGGGCCACCTCCTACGAGCAGTACTTC. Translated: CASQRGSSGATSYEQYF. The gene calls are TRBV6-1 and TRBJ2-7, with 9 bases identical to TRBD2. After removal of 8 bases from V and 0 bases from J, the junction contained 14 bases not matched to a gene. The CDR3 extends over 17 amino acids. Germline loops: CDR1 MNHNS, CDR2 SASEGT.